Detailed here is one TCR beta chain. Participants were aged about 18 to 100 years from roughly 25 US areas. Membership in each cohort depended on participant-reported clinical history. Donors in Cohort 3 who had recovered were those with two negative PCRs, healthcare professional clearance, or resolution of their symptoms. The data are from a study of blood T cell repertoires in COVID-19. The CDR3 loop spans 13 amino acids. Germline V gene sequence: CDR1 SEHNR, CDR2 FQNEAQ (reference sequence). The junction had 0 bases not matched to a gene; V was cut back by 5 bases and J by 1 base. The repertoire was sequenced with immunoSEQ multiplex PCR; TCRdb's copy has only in-frame clones and lacks some. The sample includes 250,000 to 300,000 clones, approximately 83% of them seen just once.

The clonotype comes from a woman between 50 and 59 years old who had recovered from COVID-19. The chain employs TRBV7-9 and TRBJ1-1; 8 nucleotides align to TRBD1. Sequencing input: PBMCs or T cells enriched from blood (not recorded which). CDR3 sequence reads: CASSGQGNTEAFF. CDR3 nucleotide sequence: TGTGCCAGCAGCGGACAGGGGAACACTGAAGCTTTCTTT.